This T cell receptor beta chain comes out of a study of T cells in Graves' hyperthyroidism and ophthalmopathy. Germline-derived CDR1 and CDR2 are SGHAT and FQDESV (reference sequence). The length of the CDR3 is 14 residues. Deletions cut 7 bases from V and 4 bases from J, with 16 bases between. Criteria for exclusion of patients were uncontrolled infection, other autoimmune disease, pregnancy or lactation. Amplified TCR beta CDR3 regions came from RNA transcripts. The primer set for the first-round RT-PCR of the TCR CDR3 was HTBI. Each CDR3 protein is one row after TCRdb ran MiXCR on the multiplex PCR reads. The sample yields over 650,000 distinct CDR3 sequences, roughly 45% seen once.

The sequenced sample was peripheral blood or thyroid tissue (not recorded which). The receptor comes from an adult man with Graves' disease, either hyperthyroidism or ophthalmopathy (not recorded which). The chain has TRBV11-1 and TRBJ1-2; no firm D call. Written as DNA, the CDR3 is TGTGCCAGCAAAGTGGGTCTGGAAAGCTATGGCTACACCTTC. Translating it yields CASKVGLESYGYTF. Full variable domain (rest looked up from reference TRBV11-1 and TRBJ1-2): EAEVAQSPRYKITEKSQAVAFWCDPISGHATLYWYRQILGQGPELLVQFQDESVVDDSQLPKDRFSAERLKGVDSTLKIQPAELGDSAMYLCASKVGLESYGYTFGSGTRLTVV.